A selection of T cell receptor beta chains follows, all from one sample in a study of T cells in Graves' hyperthyroidism and ophthalmopathy. TCRdb independently ran MiXCR on the multiplex PCR reads; one entry per CDR3 protein. The sample consists of around 500,000 distinct CDR3 sequences, approximately 15% of them appearing once. The sample taken for sequencing was blood. The receptors stem from a woman aged 40 to 50 with Graves' hyperthyroidism. The CDR3 runs from the conserved cysteine through the conserved F or W. Fields, in order: clone size, V gene, D gene, J gene, CDR3 protein, CDR3 DNA. A D gene is named only where the DNA matches it firmly. Size values are once, few and many counts, or a class for expanded clones, and some rows have none.

>many|TRBV7-2|TRBD2|TRBJ2-1
CASSLFPAGVSEQFF
TGTGCCAGCAGCTTATTCCCTGCGGGAGTGAGTGAGCAGTTCTTC
>many|TRBV28|-|TRBJ2-7
CASSSPHRAYEQYF
TGTGCCAGCAGTTCCCCACACAGGGCCTACGAGCAGTACTTC
>many|TRBV11-2|-|TRBJ2-3
CASSSSWSRIADTQYF
TGTGCCAGCAGCTCATCGTGGTCGAGGATCGCAGATACGCAGTATTTT
>many|TRBV28|-|TRBJ2-7
CASTSNLDTYEQYF
TGTGCCAGCACCTCGAACCTGGATACCTACGAGCAGTACTTC
>-|TRBV28|TRBD1|TRBJ1-5
CASSLGTGALNQPQHF
TGTGCCAGCAGTTTGGGGACAGGGGCCCTAAATCAGCCCCAGCATTTT
>many|TRBV28|TRBD2|TRBJ2-7
CASSSLPRGGYEQYF
TGTGCCAGCAGTTCCCTCCCCCGGGGGGGCTACGAGCAGTACTTC
>many|TRBV2|TRBD2|TRBJ2-1
CASSVNSGGYNEQFF
TGTGCCAGCAGTGTTAATAGCGGGGGGTACAATGAGCAGTTCTTC
>many|TRBV2|-|TRBJ1-5
CASSEIGTTGSNQPQHF
TGTGCCAGCAGTGAAATCGGGACCACGGGGAGCAATCAGCCCCAGCATTTT
>-|TRBV12-3/TRBV12-4|TRBD2|TRBJ2-5
CASSLIAGVSETQYF
TGTGCCAGCAGTTTAATAGCGGGAGTGTCAGAGACCCAGTACTTC
>-|TRBV29-1|-|TRBJ1-2
CSVEDLTQLYGYTF
TGCAGCGTTGAAGATCTGACACAGCTTTATGGCTACACCTTC
>many|TRBV13|-|TRBJ2-2
CASSLDIGELFF
TGTGCCAGCAGCTTAGATATCGGGGAGCTGTTTTTT
>many|TRBV5-1|-|TRBJ2-2
CASSLGRHTQGFQRDTGELFF
TGCGCCAGCAGCTTGGGACGACACACACAGGGGTTCCAGCGGGACACCGGGGAGCTGTTTTTT
>-|TRBV3-1|TRBD2|TRBJ2-1
CASSQVIAGGGNEQFF
TGTGCCAGCAGCCAAGTTATAGCGGGGGGGGGGAATGAGCAGTTCTTC
>-|TRBV27|-|TRBJ1-3
CASSLSGAAGNTIYF
TGTGCCAGCAGTTTGTCGGGGGCGGCAGGAAACACCATATATTTT
>many|TRBV5-1|TRBD2|TRBJ2-7
CASLRLAEQYF
TGCGCCAGCCTACGACTAGCGGAACAGTACTTC
>many|TRBV7-2|-|TRBJ1-5
CASSLGQTASNQPQHF
TGTGCCAGCAGCTTAGGACAGACGGCAAGCAATCAGCCCCAGCATTTT
>many|TRBV30|TRBD2|TRBJ2-1
CAWRTSGTNEQFF
TGTGCCTGGAGGACTAGCGGAACCAATGAGCAGTTCTTC
>-|TRBV20-1|-|TRBJ2-1
CSARDTISYNEQFF
TGCAGTGCTAGAGACACCATCTCCTACAATGAGCAGTTCTTC
>few|TRBV19|TRBD1|TRBJ1-5
CASSIDGRGLNQPQHF
TGTGCCAGTAGTATAGATGGCAGGGGGCTCAATCAGCCCCAGCATTTT
>-|TRBV7-9|TRBD2|TRBJ2-1
CASSLGEGRRRLAGLDEQFF
TGTGCCAGCAGCTTAGGAGAGGGTAGGAGGAGACTAGCGGGACTGGATGAGCAGTTCTTC
>-|TRBV6-4|-|TRBJ2-2
CASSYSFGDPGELFF
TGTGCCAGCAGTTACTCTTTTGGGGATCCCGGGGAGCTGTTTTTT
>-|TRBV20-1|-|TRBJ1-4
CSATPLQNWEKLFF
TGCAGTGCTACCCCCCTGCAGAACTGGGAAAAACTGTTTTTT
>-|TRBV6-5|-|TRBJ1-4
CASSYSGASNEKLFF
TGTGCCAGCAGTTACTCTGGGGCGTCTAATGAAAAACTGTTTTTT
>-|TRBV5-1|TRBD2|TRBJ2-6
CASSLDLADNSGANVLTF
TGCGCCAGCAGCTTGGACCTAGCGGATAACTCTGGGGCCAACGTCCTGACTTTC
>many|TRBV18|-|TRBJ2-2
CASSPISVQRNTGELFF
TGTGCCAGCTCACCCATTTCAGTGCAACGAAACACCGGGGAGCTGTTTTTT
>many|TRBV11-2|TRBD2|TRBJ2-7
CASSLEASGFYEQYF
TGTGCCAGCAGCTTAGAGGCTAGCGGTTTCTACGAGCAGTACTTC
>many|TRBV6-5|TRBD1|TRBJ1-1
CASSYSGQGVTEAFF
TGTGCCAGCAGTTACTCCGGACAGGGAGTTACTGAAGCTTTCTTT
>many|TRBV20-1|TRBD1|TRBJ2-7
CSAHRGSSLEQYF
TGCAGTGCTCACAGGGGTTCCTCCTTGGAGCAGTACTTC
>-|TRBV9|TRBD1|TRBJ1-1
CASSVEQGRNTEAFF
TGTGCCAGCAGCGTAGAACAGGGGCGGAACACTGAAGCTTTCTTT
>-|TRBV20-1|TRBD2|TRBJ2-1
CSARGLRTSGRYNEQFF
TGCAGTGCTAGAGGTCTGCGGACTAGCGGGAGATACAATGAGCAGTTCTTC
>many|TRBV18|-|TRBJ1-1
CASSPGHPNTEAFF
TGTGCCAGCTCACCGGGACACCCGAACACTGAAGCTTTCTTT
>many|TRBV2|TRBD1|TRBJ1-1
CASSEPDRGLGGTEAFF
TGTGCCAGCAGTGAACCGGACAGGGGGCTGGGTGGCACTGAAGCTTTCTTT
>-|TRBV7-9|-|TRBJ2-2
CASSLGPDRLFF
TGTGCCAGCAGCTTAGGACCGGACAGACTGTTTTTT
>-|TRBV5-1|TRBD1|TRBJ2-5
CASSLGQGTQYF
TGCGCCAGCAGCCTCGGACAGGGGACCCAGTACTTC
>-|TRBV5-1|-|TRBJ2-7
CASSVRADYEQYF
TGCGCCAGCAGCGTACGAGCAGACTACGAGCAGTACTTC
>many|TRBV19|TRBD2|TRBJ2-1
CASKILAGTGNEQFF
TGTGCCAGTAAGATACTAGCGGGAACTGGAAATGAGCAGTTCTTC
>many|TRBV5-1|-|TRBJ2-3
CASSSAESTDTQYF
TGCGCCAGCAGCTCAGCGGAGAGCACAGATACGCAGTATTTT
>many|TRBV24-1|TRBD2|TRBJ2-3
CATSDLPGAGVAGDVDTQYF
TGTGCCACCAGTGATTTACCGGGGGCTGGCGTAGCGGGAGATGTGGATACGCAGTATTTT
>many|TRBV20-1|-|TRBJ2-6
CSARSGSAGANVLTF
TGCAGTGCTAGATCTGGGTCCGCTGGGGCCAACGTCCTGACTTTC
>many|TRBV7-3|-|TRBJ2-7
CASSLYEQYF
TGTGCCAGCAGCCTCTACGAGCAGTACTTC
>many|TRBV7-9|-|TRBJ2-1
CASTYMTGQNEQFF
TGTGCCAGCACCTATATGACAGGTCAGAATGAGCAGTTCTTC
>-|TRBV6-2/TRBV6-3|-|TRBJ2-4
CASSYSGKNIQYF
TGTGCCAGCAGTTACTCTGGTAAAAACATTCAGTACTTC
>many|TRBV9|TRBD2|TRBJ2-7
CASSASTSGVAEQYF
TGTGCCAGCAGCGCCTCGACTAGCGGGGTCGCCGAGCAGTACTTC
>many|TRBV3-1|-|TRBJ1-2
CASSQGTGRGYTF
TGTGCCAGCAGCCAAGGAACAGGCCGGGGCTACACCTTC
>-|TRBV20-1|-|TRBJ2-5
CSARDRGTEYF
TGCAGTGCTAGAGATCGAGGGACGGAGTACTTC
>few|TRBV19|TRBD1|TRBJ2-5
CASTARRQGKETQYF
TGTGCCAGTACCGCCCGGAGACAGGGGAAGGAGACCCAGTACTTC
>many|TRBV12-3/TRBV12-4|-|TRBJ2-1
CASSFDAGTNEQFF
TGTGCCAGCAGTTTTGACGCCGGGACTAATGAGCAGTTCTTC
>once|TRBV15|TRBD1|TRBJ2-2
CATSRRQGATGELFF
TGTGCCACCAGCAGGAGACAGGGGGCGACCGGGGAGCTGTTTTTT
>few|TRBV20-1|TRBD2|TRBJ2-5
CSARDLASGETQYF
TGCAGTGCTAGAGATCTGGCTAGCGGGGAGACCCAGTACTTC
>-|TRBV14|TRBD1|TRBJ1-1
CASSLWTGGRSGTEAFF
TGTGCCAGCAGCCTCTGGACAGGGGGCAGGTCGGGCACTGAAGCTTTCTTT
>many|TRBV7-9|TRBD2|TRBJ2-7
CASSSPAGVQYEQYF
TGTGCCAGCAGCTCCCCAGCGGGAGTCCAATACGAGCAGTACTTC
>many|TRBV30|-|TRBJ2-1
CAWRPPNEQFF
TGTGCCTGGAGACCTCCTAATGAGCAGTTCTTC
>-|TRBV9|TRBD1|TRBJ1-2
CASSSPAGTGISNYGYTF
TGTGCCAGCAGCTCCCCCGCCGGGACAGGGATATCTAACTATGGCTACACCTTC
>many|TRBV5-1|TRBD1|TRBJ2-5
CASSKTGETQYF
TGCGCCAGCAGCAAGACAGGGGAGACCCAGTACTTC
>many|TRBV29-1|-|TRBJ2-7
CSVEPGGRNEQYF
TGCAGCGTTGAACCGGGGGGCAGGAACGAGCAGTACTTC
>many|TRBV20-1|-|TRBJ2-7
CSARDRLAPSYEQYF
TGCAGTGCTAGAGATCGCCTAGCGCCATCCTACGAGCAGTACTTC
>many|TRBV12-5|TRBD1|TRBJ2-7
CASGLSKKDRGPYEQYF
TGTGCTAGTGGTCTTAGTAAGAAGGACAGGGGGCCCTACGAGCAGTACTTC